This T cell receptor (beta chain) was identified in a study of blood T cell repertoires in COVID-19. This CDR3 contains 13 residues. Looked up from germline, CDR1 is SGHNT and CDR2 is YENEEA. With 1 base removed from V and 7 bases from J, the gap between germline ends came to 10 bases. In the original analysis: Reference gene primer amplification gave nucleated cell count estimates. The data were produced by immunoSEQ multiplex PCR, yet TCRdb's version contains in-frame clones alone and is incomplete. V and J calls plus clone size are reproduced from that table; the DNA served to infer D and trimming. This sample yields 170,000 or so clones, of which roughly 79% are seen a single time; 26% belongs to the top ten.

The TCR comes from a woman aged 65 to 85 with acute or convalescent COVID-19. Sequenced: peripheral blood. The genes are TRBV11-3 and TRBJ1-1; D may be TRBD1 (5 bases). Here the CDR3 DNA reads TGTGCCAGCAGCTTAGGTCCAGGGCTTGAAGCTTTCTTT. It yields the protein CASSLGPGLEAFF.